Listed here are 32 T cell receptor beta chains from one sample, sequenced in a study of shared clonotypes between healthy human individuals (dated by TCRdb to 2019 to 2021). Libraries came from the immunoSEQ multiplex PCR assay. TCRdb retrieved this table from immuneACCESS and kept in-frame rearrangements only. Not all clones are present; in checked studies, unresolved V genes account for under half, and no reason is known for the remainder. The sample records 550,000 to 800,000 clones, roughly 91% of which are singletons. The ten most abundant clones make up 34% of the sample. Sequencing input: memory CD8+ T cells from PBMCs. Interpreted using the paper, the cell subset or site label stands for: CD45RO+ cells pooled with CCR7-negative TemRA cells. The receptors here all came from a man aged 18 to 29 in good health. Some clones in this sample may be carry-over from other donors' samples.

The chain is built from TRBV5-6 and TRBJ2-2, with TRBD2 matching 9 bases. The CDR3 has 15 amino acids. The J segment lost 6 bases and the V segment lost 2 bases, leaving 5 bases of the junction unmatched. Looked up from germline, CDR1 is SGHDT and CDR2 is YYEEEE. CDR3 bases: TGTGCCAGCAGCTTCGGGACTAGCTGGGCCGGGGAGCTGTTTTTT. This codes for CASSFGTSWAGELFF.

This chain connects TRBV19 to TRBJ1-2; 7 bases agree with TRBD1. Per the germline V gene, CDR1 is LNHDA and CDR2 is SQIVND (reference sequence). After removal of 3 bases from V and 4 bases from J, the junction contained 2 bases not matched to a gene. The length of the CDR3 is 13 residues. The CDR3 is CASSMGTVYGYTF. The CDR3 DNA is TGTGCCAGTAGTATGGGGACAGTCTATGGCTACACCTTC.

J is TRBJ1-2 and V is TRBV27; D ambiguous. CDR1 MNHEY and CDR2 SMNVEV come from the germline V gene (reference sequence). This CDR3 spans 16 amino acids. V was shortened by 5 bases and J by 4 bases, with 20 bases between the two germline ends. CDR3 nucleotide sequence: TGTGCCAGCAGTAGGTCTTCTCGACAACCGTTCTATGGCTACACCTTC. It translates to CASSRSSRQPFYGYTF.

This clone was recorded only once. A junction boundary mismatches the germline segment, possibly from a read error. The DNA for the CDR3 is TGTGCCAGCACTTTAGGACTAGCGGAGAACTACGAGCAGTACTTC. Translating gives CASTLGLAENYEQYF. J is TRBJ2-7 and V is TRBV28; 10 bases are shared with TRBD2. CDR1 and CDR2 from the germline V gene are MDHEN and SYDVKM. The CDR3 extends over 15 amino acids.

Of note for this clone: A read error is possible here, since a much larger clone lies one base away. J is TRBJ1-5 and V is TRBV27, with no clear D. With 5 bases removed from V and 2 bases from J, the gap between germline ends came to 4 bases. The V gene's germline CDR1 is MNHEY and CDR2 SMNVEV (reference sequence). The CDR3 covers 12 residues. The CDR3: CASSGGNQPQHF. The DNA of the CDR3 is TGTGCCAGCAGTGGGGGCAATCAGCCCCAGCATTTT.

Details on this clone: The identical CDR3 is also encoded by other nucleotide sequences in the sample. The chain recombines TRBV6-1 with TRBJ2-7; D is ambiguous. Trimming left V 6 bases short and J 3 bases short, with 3 bases between. The CDR3 is 10 amino acids. From germline, CDR1 is MNHNS and CDR2 SASEGT. In nucleotides, the CDR3 is TGTGCCAGCAGGGGCTACGAGCAGTACTTC. Protein: CASRGYEQYF.

The chain has TRBV7-9 and TRBJ2-5; D perhaps matches TRBD2 (5 bases). The CDR3 totals 15 residues. V lost 5 bases, J lost 0 bases, and 13 bases lay in between. Germline-derived CDR1 and CDR2 are SEHNR and FQNEAQ (reference sequence). This CDR3 reads CASSLPGGYQETQYF. CDR3 sequence (DNA): TGTGCCAGCAGCCTCCCCGGAGGCTACCAAGAGACCCAGTACTTC.

This clone was seen just once. The CDR3 nucleotides read TGTGCCAGCAGTACCAGGGGGGAGTCCGAGCAGTACTTC. It encodes CASSTRGESEQYF. The chain joins TRBV6-1 to TRBJ2-7; TRBD1 is a possible D gene (7 bases). This CDR3 comprises 13 residues. CDR1 and CDR2 (germline): MNHNS, SASEGT. Trimming took 5 bases from V and 6 from J, leaving 14 bases between them.

The rearrangement uses TRBV7-8 and TRBJ2-5; 7 nucleotides agree with TRBD1. The CDR3 totals 14 residues. The germline V gene encodes CDR1 SGHVS and CDR2 FQNEAQ. V dropped 7 bases and J dropped 2; count of bases not matched to a gene: 7. The CDR3 loop reads CASNPLGQQETQYF. The CDR3 nucleotides read TGTGCCAGCAACCCCCTGGGACAGCAAGAGACCCAGTACTTC. Full variable domain (missing parts from reference TRBV7-8 and TRBJ2-5): GAGVSQSPRYKVAKRGQDVALRCDPISGHVSLFWYQQALGQGPEFLTYFQNEAQLDKSGLPSDRFFAERPEGSVSTLKIQRTQQEDSAVYLCASNPLGQQETQYFGPGTRLLVL.

The rearrangement uses TRBV28 and TRBJ2-7, with D perhaps TRBD1 (7 bases). Germline values: CDR1 MDHEN, CDR2 SYDVKM. This CDR3 comprises 13 residues. Trimming removed 10 bases at V and 3 bases at J, with 16 bases between. The DNA of the CDR3 is TGTGCCACCTCTGCGGGACAGAGCTACGAGCAGTACTTC. Amino acid sequence: CATSAGQSYEQYF.

The chain links TRBV29-1 to TRBJ2-5; D might be TRBD2 (5 bases). The J call may be incorrect, as the DNA end agrees better with TRBJ2-7. The germline gives CDR1 SQVTM, CDR2 ANQGSEA. CDR3 length: 13 residues. CDR3 loop: CSVVARSSYEQYF. The CDR3 DNA is TGCAGCGTGGTAGCGCGCAGCTCCTACGAGCAGTACTTC.

This clone came up once. The chain joins TRBV6-5 to TRBJ2-7; D not certain. The CDR3 extends over 14 amino acids. CDR1 and CDR2 (germline): MNHEY, SVGAGI. Trimming stripped 5 bases from V and 2 bases from J, with 13 bases between. The chain's CDR3 is CASSPAETPYEQYF. CDR3 DNA sequence: TGTGCCAGCAGTCCAGCCGAAACCCCCTACGAGCAGTACTTC.

This clone was seen only once. CDR3 sequence (DNA): TGCGCCAGCAGCCCACTGGCAGGGTCTGAGGAGCAGTACTTC. Amino acid sequence: CASSPLAGSEEQYF. The chain uses TRBV5-1 and TRBJ2-7, with TRBD1 as a possible D gene (5 bases). Between the trimmed V and J ends, which lost 4 bases and 7 bases, there was a span of 18 bases. The CDR3 loop spans 14 amino acids. Germline-derived CDR1 and CDR2 are SGHRS and YFSETQ.

This chain connects TRBV6-5 to TRBJ2-7, with a tentative D call TRBD2 (7 bases). Germline CDR1 MNHEY, CDR2 SVGAGI. The CDR3 length is 15 residues. V lost 7 bases and J lost 3, with 19 bases in between. The CDR3 region has the DNA TGTGCCAGCACCGAGAGGGGCGGGGGCTACTACGAGCAGTACTTC. This translates into CASTERGGGYYEQYF.

The chain links TRBV5-4 to TRBJ2-7; TRBD2 matches 8 bases. Germline V gives CDR1 SGHNT, CDR2 YYREEE (reference sequence). CDR3 length: 14 amino acids. V lost 2 bases to trimming and J lost 4 bases; unmatched junction nucleotides: 5. The CDR3 here is CASSFREGGYEQYF. CDR3 DNA: TGTGCCAGCAGCTTCCGGGAGGGCGGGTACGAGCAGTACTTC.

This chain joins TRBV30 and TRBJ1-6; tentative D call: TRBD1 (5 bases). There are 14 residues in the CDR3. With 2 bases removed from V and 9 bases from J, the gap between germline ends came to 14 bases. Per the germline V gene, CDR1 is GTSNPN and CDR2 is SVGIG (reference sequence). The CDR3 is CAWSSRAGGSPLHF. The CDR3 DNA is TGTGCCTGGAGTTCCCGGGCTGGGGGTTCACCCCTCCACTTT.

The V gene is TRBV4-3, the J gene TRBJ1-3; D gene ambiguous. Germline values: CDR1 LGHNA, CDR2 YSLEER. V was pared by 3 bases and J by 3 bases, with 9 bases between. The CDR3 spans 14 residues. CDR3 sequence: CASSQGSFGNTIYF. The CDR3 DNA reads TGCGCCAGCAGCCAGGGCTCCTTTGGAAACACCATATATTTT.

The chain combines TRBV29-1 with TRBJ2-2, with no clear D. The CDR3 spans 13 residues. Germline assignment: CDR1 SQVTM and CDR2 ANQGSEA. Trimming shortened V by 4 bases and J by 1 base, and 7 bases separated the two germline ends. The CDR3 loop is CSVGIENTGELFF. CDR3 nucleotide sequence: TGCAGCGTTGGAATTGAGAACACCGGGGAGCTGTTTTTT.

Concerning this clone itself: Additional DNA sequences in this sample encode the identical CDR3. The chain has TRBV4-1 and TRBJ1-3, with D maybe TRBD1 (5 bases). CDR3 length: 15 residues. The germline CDR1 and CDR2 sequences are MGHRA and YSYEKL. The V and J ends lost 0 bases and 1 base respectively, with 7 bases between them. The CDR3, as DNA: TGCGCCAGCAGCCAAGACCGGACATCTGGAAACACCATATATTTT. Its protein is CASSQDRTSGNTIYF.

Points on this clone: One junction end does not reproduce the germline sequence, and a read error may be involved. CDR3 DNA sequence: TGTGCCCGCAGTTTACCGACAGGGGGCGGGGCCGGGGAGCTGTTTTTT. Amino acids: CARSLPTGGGAGELFF. The chain links TRBV28 to TRBJ2-2, with TRBD1 identical over 10 bases. Germline loops: CDR1 MDHEN, CDR2 SYDVKM. CDR3 size: 16 residues.

The J gene is TRBJ2-3, the V gene TRBV28; D call uncertain. The CDR3 consists of 14 residues. Germline lookup yields CDR1 MDHEN and CDR2 SYDVKM. V lost 4 bases and J 5 bases, leaving 13 bases between the germline ends. CDR3 in amino acids: CASSWSEQEDTQYF. The DNA for the CDR3 is TGTGCCAGCAGTTGGTCGGAGCAAGAAGATACGCAGTATTTT.

To note about this clone: The same CDR3 can be traced to other DNA sequences in this sample. The rearrangement joins TRBV4-1 to TRBJ2-5; D not resolved. Trimming took 2 bases from V and 5 from J, leaving 3 bases between them. Looked up from germline, CDR1 is MGHRA and CDR2 is YSYEKL. The CDR3 length is 11 residues. The CDR3 here is CASSQLETQYF. CDR3 DNA sequence: TGCGCCAGCAGCCAACTGGAGACCCAGTACTTC.

V is TRBV19 and J is TRBJ2-6; 10 bases are a match to TRBD1. V lost 6 bases and J lost 2; bases outside the gene matches: 7. The CDR3 covers 17 residues. Germline values: CDR1 LNHDA, CDR2 SQIVND (reference sequence). The CDR3: CASRSGTGDAGANVLTF. DNA of the CDR3: TGTGCCAGTAGATCGGGGACAGGGGATGCTGGGGCCAACGTCCTGACTTTC.

The gene calls are TRBV9 and TRBJ2-1; D not resolved. Germline V CDR1 and CDR2: SGDLS, YYNGEE. This CDR3 region has 14 residues. Trimming took 2 bases from V and 8 from J, leaving 14 bases between them. This CDR3 reads CASSVGLSLDEQFF. In DNA, the CDR3 is TGTGCCAGCAGCGTCGGCCTCTCTCTGGATGAGCAGTTCTTC.

The gene calls are TRBV7-2 and TRBJ1-1, with 10 bases identical to TRBD1. The CDR3 totals 12 residues. Germline-derived CDR1 and CDR2 are SGHTA and FQGNSA. V lost 5 bases and J lost 10; bases outside the gene matches: 4. The DNA for the CDR3 is TGTGCCAGCAGCCCAAGGACAGGGGGAGCTTTCTTT. Translated: CASSPRTGGAFF.

The chain is built from TRBV27 and TRBJ2-5; a weak D match, TRBD1 (5 bases). The CDR3 is made up of 16 amino acids. Trimming shortened V by 3 bases and J by 0 bases, and 14 bases separated the two germline ends. CDR1 is MNHEY and CDR2 is SMNVEV in the germline V gene (reference sequence). The CDR3 DNA sequence: TGTGCCAGCAGTTTTCATGGCACAGGATACCAAGAGACCCAGTACTTC. This codes for CASSFHGTGYQETQYF.

The V and J genes are TRBV7-9 and TRBJ2-3; no firm D call. Germline V CDR1 and CDR2: SEHNR, FQNEAQ (reference sequence). With 9 bases removed from V and 2 bases from J, the gap between germline ends came to 18 bases. The CDR3 length is 15 residues. The chain's CDR3 is CASQLEGFLTDTQYF. CDR3 coding DNA: TGTGCCAGTCAACTCGAAGGGTTCCTCACAGATACGCAGTATTTT.

The genes are TRBV6-1 and TRBJ2-2, with D perhaps matching TRBD2 (5 bases). From germline, CDR1 is MNHNS and CDR2 SASEGT. V was clipped by 4 bases and J by 4 bases, with 16 bases between them. The CDR3 covers 16 residues. The CDR3 spells CASSAWTPAGTGELFF. The CDR3 nucleotides read TGTGCCAGCAGTGCTTGGACCCCGGCGGGCACCGGGGAGCTGTTTTTT.

This clone was seen a single time. The V call is TRBV7-9, the J call TRBJ2-1; the match to TRBD2 covers 7 bases. Germline values: CDR1 SEHNR, CDR2 FQNEAQ (reference sequence). Trimming cost V 5 bases and J 10 bases; bases outside gene matches: 8. The CDR3 covers 13 residues. The CDR3 here is CASSPQSGTEQFF. The CDR3 region has the DNA TGTGCCAGCAGCCCCCAAAGCGGGACGGAGCAGTTCTTC.

This chain uses TRBV5-1 with TRBJ2-7; a weak D match, TRBD2 (6 bases). The CDR3 is made up of 15 amino acids. V lost 0 bases and J lost 6, with 16 bases in between. The germline CDR1 and CDR2 sequences are SGHRS and YFSETQ. This CDR3 is CASSLAVRGRSEQYF. As DNA, the CDR3 is TGCGCCAGCAGCTTGGCCGTACGGGGGAGGAGCGAGCAGTACTTC.

As DNA, the CDR3 is TGTGCCAGCAGCCCCCGAATGCTCGGGGCAAGACCTAGCGGGGAGCGTCCCGGGGAGCTGTTTTTT. This translates into CASSPRMLGARPSGERPGELFF. This rearrangement joins TRBV7-8 to TRBJ2-2; 9 nucleotides match TRBD2. In germline, CDR1 is SGHVS, CDR2 FQNEAQ. The CDR3 consists of 22 residues. J was trimmed by 6 bases and V by 5 bases; bases with no gene match: 28.

The chain joins TRBV18 to TRBJ2-1; possibly TRBD2 for D (5 bases). V dropped 0 bases and J dropped 2 bases, with 14 bases sitting between them. Germline lookup yields CDR1 KGHSH and CDR2 LQKENI. The CDR3 is 17 residues long. CDR3 protein: CASSPPSIAGTYNEQFF. The CDR3 DNA is TGTGCCAGCTCACCACCCAGTATTGCGGGTACCTACAATGAGCAGTTCTTC. The full variable domain, its missing parts supplied by reference TRBV18 and TRBJ2-1, is NAGVMQNPRHLVRRRGQEARLRCSPMKGHSHVYWYRQLPEEGLKFMVYLQKENIIDESGMPKERFSAEFPKEGPSILRIQQVVRGDSAAYFCASSPPSIAGTYNEQFFGPGTRLTVL.